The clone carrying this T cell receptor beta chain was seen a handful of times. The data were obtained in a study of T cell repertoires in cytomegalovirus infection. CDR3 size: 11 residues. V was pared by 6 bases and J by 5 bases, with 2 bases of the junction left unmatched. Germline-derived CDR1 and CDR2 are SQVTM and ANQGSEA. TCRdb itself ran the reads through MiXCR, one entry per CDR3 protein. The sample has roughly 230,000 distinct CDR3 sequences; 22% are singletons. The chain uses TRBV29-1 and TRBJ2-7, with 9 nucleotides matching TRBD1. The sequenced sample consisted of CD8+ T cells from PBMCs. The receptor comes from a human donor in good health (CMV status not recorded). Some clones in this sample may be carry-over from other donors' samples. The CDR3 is CSVTGGNEQYF. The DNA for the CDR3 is TGCAGCGTGACAGGGGGAAACGAGCAGTACTTC.